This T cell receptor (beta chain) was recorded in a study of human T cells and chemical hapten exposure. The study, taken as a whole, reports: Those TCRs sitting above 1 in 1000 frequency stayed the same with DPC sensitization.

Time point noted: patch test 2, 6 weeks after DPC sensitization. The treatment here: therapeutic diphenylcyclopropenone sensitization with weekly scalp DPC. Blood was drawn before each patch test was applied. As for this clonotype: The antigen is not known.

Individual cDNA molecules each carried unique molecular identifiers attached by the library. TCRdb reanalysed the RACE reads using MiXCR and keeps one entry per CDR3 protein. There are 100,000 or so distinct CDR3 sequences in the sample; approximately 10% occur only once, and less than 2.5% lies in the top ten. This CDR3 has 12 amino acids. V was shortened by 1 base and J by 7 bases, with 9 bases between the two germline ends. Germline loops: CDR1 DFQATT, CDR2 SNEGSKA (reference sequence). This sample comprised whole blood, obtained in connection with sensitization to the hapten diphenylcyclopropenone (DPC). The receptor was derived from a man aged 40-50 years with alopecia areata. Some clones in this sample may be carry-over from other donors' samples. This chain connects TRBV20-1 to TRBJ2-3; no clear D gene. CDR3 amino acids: CSARVSRYTQYF. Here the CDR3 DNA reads TGCAGTGCTAGAGTTTCGCGGTATACGCAGTATTTT.